The source of this TCR beta chain is a study of blood T cell repertoires in COVID-19. Study overall: COVID-19 samples, acute and convalescent, were from the United States, Italy and Spain. Sample material is recorded as cDNA or gDNA derived from T cells, B-cell-depleted T cells, or PBMCs.

Categorization into cohorts depended on clinical history that participants reported. Germline V gene data show CDR1 as SQVTM and CDR2 as ANQGSEA. This CDR3 comprises 16 residues. V dropped 6 bases and J dropped 3; count of bases not matched to a gene: 11. This clone was counted a single time. Original data processing: From reference gene primer amplification, estimates of nucleated cell counts were derived. This table comes from immunoSEQ multiplex PCR, and its TCRdb copy is limited to in-frame clones, with some not included. Clonal size and the V and J genes are those of that table, whereas D and trimming came from the DNA. The repertoire holds some 420,000 clones, with around 87% as singletons.

Sequencing used PBMCs or T cells enriched from blood (not recorded which). V and J are TRBV29-1 and TRBJ1-3; 10 bases agree with TRBD1. This clonotype originated in a man aged 25-40 years who had recovered from COVID-19. CDR3 nucleotide sequence: TGCAGCGTCCCAACTCGACAGGGGGCTAATGGAAACACCATATATTTT. Protein sequence: CSVPTRQGANGNTIYF.